The present TCR beta chain was sequenced within a study of blood T cell repertoires in COVID-19. Study-wide context: Acute and convalescent COVID-19 samples came from the United States, Italy and Spain. The cDNA or gDNA used as material had been derived from T cells, B-cell-depleted T cells, or PBMCs.

CDR3 size: 17 residues. V was cut by 2 bases and J by 7 bases, with 23 bases left in between. In germline, CDR1 is LGHDT, CDR2 YNNKEL (reference sequence). Per the original methods: Using reference gene primer amplification, nucleated cell counts were estimated. TCRdb's table, derived via immunoSEQ multiplex PCR, lists solely in-frame clones and lacks some. D and trimming come from the DNA, and the V and J calls and clone size come from that table. The sample contains approximately 300,000 clones, around 84% of which appear only once. This clonotype was obtained from a woman between 18 and 29 years old who had recovered from COVID-19. The sample consisted of PBMCs or T cells enriched from blood (not recorded which). V is TRBV3-1 (or the pseudogene TRBV3-2) and J is TRBJ1-2, with D possibly being TRBD1 (5 bases). CDR3 sequence (DNA): TGTGCCAGCAGCCAACGCCCTCGGGGGGGATCGGGAACTGGCTACACCTTC. As protein: CASSQRPRGGSGTGYTF.